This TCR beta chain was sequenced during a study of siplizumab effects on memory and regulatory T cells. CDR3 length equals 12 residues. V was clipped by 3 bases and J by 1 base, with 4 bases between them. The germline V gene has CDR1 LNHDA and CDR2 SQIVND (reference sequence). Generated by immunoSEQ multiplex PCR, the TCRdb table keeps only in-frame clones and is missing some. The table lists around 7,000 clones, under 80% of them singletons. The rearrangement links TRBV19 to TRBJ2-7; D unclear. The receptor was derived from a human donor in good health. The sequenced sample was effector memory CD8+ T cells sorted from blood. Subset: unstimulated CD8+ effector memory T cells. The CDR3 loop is CASSMVSYEQYF. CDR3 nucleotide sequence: TGTGCCAGTAGTATGGTGTCCTACGAGCAGTACTTC.